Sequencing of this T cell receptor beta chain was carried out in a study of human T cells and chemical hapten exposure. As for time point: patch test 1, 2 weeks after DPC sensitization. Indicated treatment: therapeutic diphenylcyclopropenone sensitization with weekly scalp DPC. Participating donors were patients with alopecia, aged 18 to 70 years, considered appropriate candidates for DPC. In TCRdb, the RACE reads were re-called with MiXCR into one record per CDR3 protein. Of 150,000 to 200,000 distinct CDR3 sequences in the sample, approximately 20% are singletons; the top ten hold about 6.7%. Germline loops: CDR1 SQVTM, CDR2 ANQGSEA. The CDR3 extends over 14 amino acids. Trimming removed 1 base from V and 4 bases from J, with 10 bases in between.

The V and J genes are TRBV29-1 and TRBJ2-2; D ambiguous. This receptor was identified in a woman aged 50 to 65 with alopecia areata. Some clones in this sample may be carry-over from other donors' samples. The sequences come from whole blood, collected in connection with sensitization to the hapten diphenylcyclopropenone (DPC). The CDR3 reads CSVEVPDLTGELFF. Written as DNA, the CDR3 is TGCAGCGTTGAAGTCCCGGACCTCACCGGGGAGCTGTTTTTT.